Listed here is a single TCR beta chain. Its antigen remains unidentified. This record belongs to a study of PD-L1 blockade in urothelial cancer. Overall study: Patients had undergone 0 to 3 prior chemotherapy regimens.

V shed 3 bases and J 11 bases; nucleotides not matched to a gene: 5. Germline CDR1 is SNHLY and CDR2 is FYNNEI. The CDR3 length is 12 residues. Study-level findings and limits: When measured at 3 weeks, tumor-associated blood clones expanded more in durable-benefit patients.

Metastatic or locally advanced urothelial carcinoma was present in the patients. Anywhere from 1 to 8 samples came from each patient, spanning pretreatment and on-treatment. The table came from immunoSEQ multiplex PCR; TCRdb's copy has only in-frame clones and leaves some out. The sample lists fewer than 30,000 clones, more than 70% occurring once. Sequences were derived from PBMCs, sampled around atezolizumab (anti-PD-L1) treatment. This chain connects TRBV2 to TRBJ1-1, with 8 bases aligning to TRBD1. This receptor was obtained from a man aged 70-80 years with urothelial cancer. CDR3 sequence reads: CASSDRGRRAFF. CDR3 bases: TGTGCCAGCAGTGACAGGGGGCGCAGGGCTTTCTTT.